Listed below are T cell receptor beta chains from one sample, sequenced in a study of cytomegalovirus exposure and HLA in healthy donors. The method was immunoSEQ multiplex PCR; TCRdb's version includes in-frame clones alone and lacks a portion of them. This sample has about 120,000 clones, with over 75% found just once. The sequencing input was PBMCs. The receptor set was obtained from a young man in good health and CMV-seronegative. Both conserved end residues are part of each CDR3. The D gene is left open where the match is weak. Clone size is not always given. Where it is, it says once, few, many or a class for expanded clones.

V gene	clone size	D gene	J gene	CDR3 length	CDR3 DNA	CDR3 protein
TRBV2	few	-	TRBJ1-6	12	TGTGCCAGCAGAGAGGACAGAGTCTTCCTCCACTTT	CASREDRVFLHF
TRBV5-5	-	TRBD1	TRBJ1-6	13	TGTGCCACCCGGGACAGGCTTGATTCACCCCTCCACTTT	CATRDRLDSPLHF
TRBV30	few	TRBD2	TRBJ2-3	15	TGTGCCGGGGCGACTAGCGGGGGGGCCCGGGATACGCAGTATTTT	CAGATSGGARDTQYF
TRBV18	-	-	TRBJ2-5	14	TGTGCCAGCTCACCCGGGACAGCGGGAGAGACCCAGTACTTC	CASSPGTAGETQYF
TRBV5-4	-	-	TRBJ2-5	17	TGTGCCAGCAGCTTGGCCGTGGCAGCACGAAGCGAAGAGACCCAGTACTTC	CASSLAVAARSEETQYF
TRBV7-9	-	-	TRBJ2-2	18	TGTGCCAGCAGCTTAGGGGTCCCTACAGGGCCGAACACCGGGGAGCTGTTTTTT	CASSLGVPTGPNTGELFF
TRBV9	-	-	TRBJ2-3	13	TGTGCCAGCAGCGTGGCACCCGCAGATACGCAGTATTTT	CASSVAPADTQYF
TRBV7-9	-	-	TRBJ2-5	13	TGTGCCAGCAGCCAGTGGAAGGGGGAGACCCAGTACTTC	CASSQWKGETQYF
TRBV4-2	few	TRBD2	TRBJ2-2	20	TGTGCCAGCAGCCCCCTCGGGGCTAGCGGGGGGGCCGGATACACCGGGGAGCTGTTTTTT	CASSPLGASGGAGYTGELFF
TRBV6-1	-	TRBD1	TRBJ1-3	14	TGTGCCAGCGGACGACAGGGGGCTGGAAACACCATATATTTT	CASGRQGAGNTIYF
TRBV6-6	once	-	TRBJ1-4	15	TGTGCCAGCTGCCTCCCGGGCAGCGGGGCTGAAAAACTGTTTTTT	CASCLPGSGAEKLFF
TRBV2	-	TRBD1	TRBJ2-2	17	TGTGCCAGCAGTGATCATGGGGCCGGGACAGAGACCGGGGAGCTGTTTTTT	CASSDHGAGTETGELFF
TRBV28	-	TRBD1	TRBJ2-2	14	TGTGCCAGCAGTTGGACAGGGGAGACCGGGGAGCTGTTTTTT	CASSWTGETGELFF
TRBV29-1	once	TRBD1	TRBJ1-1	14	TGCAGCGTTGGCTCAGGGGGCAGGGACACTGAAGCTTTCTTT	CSVGSGGRDTEAFF
TRBV27	once	-	TRBJ2-3	15	TGTGCCAGCAGTTTAAGGAGCGGAGGCACAGATACGCAGTATTTT	CASSLRSGGTDTQYF
TRBV2	-	-	TRBJ2-5	13	TGTGCCAGCAGTGAATGGGGGAGGGAGACCCAGTACTTC	CASSEWGRETQYF
TRBV7-6	-	-	TRBJ1-3	16	TGTGCCAGCAGCTTAACCGCAGGGGCCTCTGGAAACACCATATATTTT	CASSLTAGASGNTIYF
TRBV27	-	-	TRBJ1-2	15	TGTGCCAGCAGTCCCCGGGGGGGTTTTTTTCACGGCTACACCTTC	CASSPRGGFFHGYTF
TRBV6-5	-	-	TRBJ2-7	12	TGTGCCAGCCTTGGCAGCTCCTACGAGCAGTACTTC	CASLGSSYEQYF
TRBV10-3	-	TRBD2	TRBJ2-5	16	TGTGCCATCAGTCACACTAGCGGGGGGGCCCAAGAGACCCAGTACTTC	CAISHTSGGAQETQYF
TRBV28	-	-	TRBJ1-2	16	TGTGCCAGCAGTTTAGTTGGCAGAGGTTTTAACTATGGCTACACCTTC	CASSLVGRGFNYGYTF
TRBV4-1	-	-	TRBJ1-2	15	TGCGCCAGCAGCCAAGACGGTACAGGGTTCGGCGGCTACACCTTC	CASSQDGTGFGGYTF
TRBV7-2	-	TRBD1	TRBJ1-2	15	TGTGCCAGCAGCCTCTGGACAGGGGGCGCCTATGGCTACACCTTC	CASSLWTGGAYGYTF
TRBV28	-	-	TRBJ1-5	16	TGTGCCAGCAGTTTATGGGCAGGGGATAGCAATCAGCCCCAGCATTTT	CASSLWAGDSNQPQHF
TRBV6-5	-	-	TRBJ1-5	13	TGTGCCAGCAGCTGGACAAACGATCAGCCCCAGCATTTT	CASSWTNDQPQHF
TRBV4-2	few	TRBD1	TRBJ2-7	14	TGTGCCAGCAGCCAAGGACAGGGGACCTACGAGCAGTACTTC	CASSQGQGTYEQYF
TRBV18	-	TRBD1	TRBJ2-1	15	TGTGCCAGCTCACCCGGGACAGGGGCGAGGAATGAGCAGTTCTTC	CASSPGTGARNEQFF
TRBV14	-	TRBD2	TRBJ2-3	18	TGTGCCAGCAGCCAAGATCAGGTCGGGAGGACTAGCACAGATACGCAGTATTTT	CASSQDQVGRTSTDTQYF
TRBV2	-	TRBD1	TRBJ2-7	11	TGTGCCGGGACAGCTTCCTACGAGCAGTACTTC	CAGTASYEQYF
TRBV5-4	-	-	TRBJ1-3	12	TGTGCCAGCAGCCGAGCGGAGGGCACCATATATTTT	CASSRAEGTIYF
TRBV12-1	-	-	TRBJ1-2	13	TGTGCCAGCAGCCCGGGACAGGGCTATGGCTACACCTTC	CASSPGQGYGYTF
TRBV5-6	-	TRBD1	TRBJ2-7	14	TGTGCCAGCAGCTTGGCCCAGGGGGCCTACGAGCAGTACTTC	CASSLAQGAYEQYF
TRBV7-2	-	-	TRBJ2-5	16	TGTGCCAGCAGCAGTCGCGTCGCGGGGCGGGGAGAGACCCAGTACTTC	CASSSRVAGRGETQYF
TRBV6-6	-	TRBD1	TRBJ1-4	15	TGTGCCAGCAGCCACGGACAGGGGTGGGGTGAAAAACTGTTTTTT	CASSHGQGWGEKLFF
TRBV9	few	TRBD1	TRBJ1-1	16	TGTGCCAGCAGCGCGCGACAGGGGACGCCCCCTACTGAAGCTTTCTTT	CASSARQGTPPTEAFF
TRBV7-9	-	TRBD1	TRBJ2-5	15	TGTGCCAGCAGCTTTGTGGCCGGGACAGGGGAAGCCCAGTACTTC	CASSFVAGTGEAQYF
TRBV19	-	-	TRBJ1-5	13	TGTGCCAGTAGTATAAATCCTTCGGGAATACAGCATTTT	CASSINPSGIQHF
TRBV6-5	-	-	TRBJ1-1	12	TGTGCCAGCAGTTACTCCGCAGGCTTGGCTTTCTTT	CASSYSAGLAFF
TRBV6-4	-	TRBD1	TRBJ2-3	15	TGTGCCAGCAGTGAGTCTACAGGGGGCACAGATACGCAGTATTTT	CASSESTGGTDTQYF
TRBV6-5	-	-	TRBJ2-4	16	TGTGCCAGCAGTTACTCGCTACAGGTTGCCAAAAACAGTCAGTACTTC	CASSYSLQVAKNSQYF
TRBV6-6	-	-	TRBJ2-1	13	TGTGCCAGCAAGACGGGGGAATACAATGAGCAGTTCTTC	CASKTGEYNEQFF
TRBV7-9	-	TRBD1	TRBJ2-7	13	TGTGCCAGCAGCTCAGGGACAGGCTACGAGCAGTACTTC	CASSSGTGYEQYF
TRBV5-1	-	TRBD1	TRBJ1-4	15	TGCGCCAGCAGCCCGGGACAGGGGTATGGGGAAAAACTGTTTTTT	CASSPGQGYGEKLFF
TRBV4-3	-	-	TRBJ2-3	15	TGCGCCAGCAGCCAAGTTGCCAGGGTCACAGATACGCAGTATTTT	CASSQVARVTDTQYF
TRBV6-6	-	TRBD1	TRBJ2-7	13	TGTGCCAGCAGTACGGGGACAGACCACGAGCAGTACTTC	CASSTGTDHEQYF
TRBV7-4	-	TRBD1	TRBJ2-5	15	TGTGCCAGCAGCTCCGACAGGGGACCGGAAGAGACCCAGTACTTC	CASSSDRGPEETQYF
TRBV5-4	-	TRBD1	TRBJ1-1	16	TGTGCCAGCAGCCCATCTCCGGGACAGGGGGCCACTGAAGCTTTCTTT	CASSPSPGQGATEAFF
TRBV9	-	-	TRBJ2-3	15	TGTGCCAGCAGCCCAGAGCAGGGTTTCACAGATACGCAGTATTTT	CASSPEQGFTDTQYF
TRBV28	once	-	TRBJ2-7	12	TGTGCCAGCAGTCCCGCCGCGTGGGAGCAGTACTTC	CASSPAAWEQYF